This TCR beta chain was sequenced during a study of chemoradiotherapy in HPV16-positive cancers. Whole-study context: A couple of HPV16-positive patients' cells yielded candidate HPV-specific clones and common motifs. Study results and caveats: Candidate HPV-specific clones and E7-related TCR motifs grew in tumor during treatment.

Concerning this clone: What it binds is unknown.

Data came from immunoSEQ multiplex PCR; TCRdb stores just in-frame clones and leaves some out. The sample carries about 34,000 clones, roughly 90% recorded once. V was pared by 6 bases and J by 0 bases, with 15 bases between. Germline-derived CDR1 and CDR2 are KGHSH and LQKENI. The length of the CDR3 is 15 residues. Repeated repertoire sampling spanned the course of chemoradiotherapy. The chain carries TRBV18 and TRBJ2-7; D may be TRBD1 (6 bases). The sequence came from a human donor with HPV-associated anogenital cancer. The specimen was blood, collected from a patient who underwent chemoradiotherapy. The DNA for the CDR3 is TGTGCCAGCTCGAAGGACAGCGTCTTCTCCTACGAGCAGTACTTC. It yields the protein CASSKDSVFSYEQYF.